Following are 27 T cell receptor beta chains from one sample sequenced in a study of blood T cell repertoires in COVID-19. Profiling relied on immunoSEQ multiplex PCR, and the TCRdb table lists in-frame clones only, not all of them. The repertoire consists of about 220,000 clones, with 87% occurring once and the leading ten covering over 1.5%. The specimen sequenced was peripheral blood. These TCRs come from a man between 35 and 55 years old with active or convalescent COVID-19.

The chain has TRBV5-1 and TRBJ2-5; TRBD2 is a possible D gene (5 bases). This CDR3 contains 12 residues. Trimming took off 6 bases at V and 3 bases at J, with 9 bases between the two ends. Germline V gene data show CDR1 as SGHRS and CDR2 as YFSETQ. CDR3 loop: CASTSEEETQYF. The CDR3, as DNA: TGCGCCAGCACCTCGGAGGAAGAGACCCAGTACTTC.

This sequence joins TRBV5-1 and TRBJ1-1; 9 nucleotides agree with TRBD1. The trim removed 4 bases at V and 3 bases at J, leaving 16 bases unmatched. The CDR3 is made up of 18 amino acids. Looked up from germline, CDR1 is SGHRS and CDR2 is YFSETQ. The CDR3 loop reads CASSQAGTGRIFDTEAFF. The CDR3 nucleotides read TGCGCCAGCAGCCAAGCCGGGACAGGGAGGATTTTCGACACTGAAGCTTTCTTT.

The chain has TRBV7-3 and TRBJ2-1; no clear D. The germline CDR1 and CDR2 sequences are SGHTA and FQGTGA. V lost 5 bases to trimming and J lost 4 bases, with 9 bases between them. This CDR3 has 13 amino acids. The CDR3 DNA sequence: TGTGCCAGCAGCCCCTTAGCATACAATGAGCAGTTCTTC. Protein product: CASSPLAYNEQFF. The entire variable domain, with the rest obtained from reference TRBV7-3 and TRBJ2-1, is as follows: GAGVSQTPSNKVTEKGKYVELRCDPISGHTALYWYRQSLGQGPEFLIYFQGTGAADDSGLPNDRFFAVRPEGSVSTLKIQRTERGDSAVYLCASSPLAYNEQFFGPGTRLTVL.

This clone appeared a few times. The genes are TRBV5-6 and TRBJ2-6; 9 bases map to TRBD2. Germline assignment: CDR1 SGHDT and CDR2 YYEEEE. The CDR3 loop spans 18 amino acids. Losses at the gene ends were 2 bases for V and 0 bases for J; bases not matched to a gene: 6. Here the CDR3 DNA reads TGTGCCAGCAGCTTCGCTAGCGGGGCGACCTCTGGGGCCAACGTCCTGACTTTC. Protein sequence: CASSFASGATSGANVLTF.

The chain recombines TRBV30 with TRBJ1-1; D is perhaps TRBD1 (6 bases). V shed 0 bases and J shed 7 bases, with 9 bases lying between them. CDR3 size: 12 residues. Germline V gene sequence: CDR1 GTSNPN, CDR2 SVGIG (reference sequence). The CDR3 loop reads CAWSVNRDEAFF. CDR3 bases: TGTGCCTGGAGTGTAAACAGGGATGAAGCTTTCTTT.

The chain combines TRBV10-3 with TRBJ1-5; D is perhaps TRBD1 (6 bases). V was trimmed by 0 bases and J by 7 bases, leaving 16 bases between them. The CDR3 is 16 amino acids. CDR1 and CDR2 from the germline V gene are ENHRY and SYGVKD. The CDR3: CAISESSGGGLQPQHF. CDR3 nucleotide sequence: TGTGCCATCAGTGAGTCGAGTGGCGGGGGGCTACAGCCCCAGCATTTT.

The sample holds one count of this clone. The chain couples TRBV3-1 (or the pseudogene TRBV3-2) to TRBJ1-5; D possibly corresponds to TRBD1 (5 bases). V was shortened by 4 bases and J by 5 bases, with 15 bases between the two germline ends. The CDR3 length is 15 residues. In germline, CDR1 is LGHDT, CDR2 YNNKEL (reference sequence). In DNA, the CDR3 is TGTGCCAGCAGCCCGTATTCAGGAGGGGATCAGCCCCAGCATTTT. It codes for CASSPYSGGDQPQHF.

CDR3 residues: CAWSLKGGAGYTF. CDR3 in DNA: TGTGCCTGGAGTCTTAAGGGTGGGGCTGGCTACACCTTC. The rearrangement uses TRBV30 and TRBJ1-2, with D tentatively TRBD1 (5 bases). This CDR3 has 13 amino acids. Trimming left V 2 bases short and J 7 bases short, with 14 bases between. Germline CDR1 is GTSNPN and CDR2 is SVGIG (reference sequence).

For the CDR3, the DNA is TGTGCCTGGAGTATCCCTGGGAGGGACGTGAACATTCAGTACTTC. This encodes CAWSIPGRDVNIQYF. This chain links TRBV30 with TRBJ2-4; 7 bases are a match to TRBD2. Germline trimming cut 2 bases from V and 7 bases from J; bases unmatched to any gene: 11. Germline V CDR1 and CDR2: GTSNPN, SVGIG (reference sequence). There are 15 residues in the CDR3. The full variable domain, with the rest looked up from reference TRBV30 and TRBJ2-4, is SQTIHQWPATLVQPVGSPLSLECTVEGTSNPNLYWYRQAAGRGLQLLFYSVGIGQISSEVPQNLSASRPQDRQFILSSKKLLLSDSGFYLCAWSIPGRDVNIQYFGAGTRLSVL.

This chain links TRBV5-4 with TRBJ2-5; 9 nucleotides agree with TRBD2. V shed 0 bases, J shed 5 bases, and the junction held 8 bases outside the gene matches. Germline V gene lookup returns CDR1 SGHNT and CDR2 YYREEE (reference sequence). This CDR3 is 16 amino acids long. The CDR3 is CASSLGRGGAQETQYF. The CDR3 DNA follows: TGTGCCAGCAGCTTGGGACGCGGGGGGGCCCAGGAGACCCAGTACTTC.

This CDR3 is CATSDSRGGSGNQPQHF. The DNA for the CDR3 is TGTGCCACCAGTGATTCACGGGGGGGCTCGGGCAATCAGCCCCAGCATTTT. The chain has TRBV24-1 and TRBJ1-5, with a possible D match to TRBD1 (6 bases). The germline V and J ends were trimmed by 2 bases and 2 bases, with 15 bases remaining between them. The CDR3 contains 17 residues. Germline V gene sequence: CDR1 KGHDR, CDR2 SFDVKD.

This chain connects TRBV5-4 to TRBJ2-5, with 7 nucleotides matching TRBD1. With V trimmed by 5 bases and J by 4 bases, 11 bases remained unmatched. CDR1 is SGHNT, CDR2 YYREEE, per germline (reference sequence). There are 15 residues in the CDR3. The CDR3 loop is CASRKTGPGGETQYF. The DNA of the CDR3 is TGTGCCAGCAGGAAGACAGGGCCCGGCGGAGAGACCCAGTACTTC. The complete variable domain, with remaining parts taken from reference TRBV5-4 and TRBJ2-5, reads ETGVTQSPTHLIKTRGQQVTLRCSSQSGHNTVSWYQQALGQGPQFIFQYYREEENGRGNFPPRFSGLQFPNYSSELNVNALELDDSALYLCASRKTGPGGETQYFGPGTRLLVL.

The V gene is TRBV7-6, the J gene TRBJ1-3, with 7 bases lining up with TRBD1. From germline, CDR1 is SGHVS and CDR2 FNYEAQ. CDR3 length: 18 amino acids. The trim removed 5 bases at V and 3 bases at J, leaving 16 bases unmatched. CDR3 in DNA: TGTGCCAGCAGCCTGGGGACAGCCTCAAAGGGGAGTGGAAACACCATATATTTT. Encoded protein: CASSLGTASKGSGNTIYF.

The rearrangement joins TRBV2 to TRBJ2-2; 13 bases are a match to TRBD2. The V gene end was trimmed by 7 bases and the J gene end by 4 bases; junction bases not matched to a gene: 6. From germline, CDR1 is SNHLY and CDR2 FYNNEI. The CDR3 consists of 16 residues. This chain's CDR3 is CASILAGGPGTGELFF. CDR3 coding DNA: TGTGCCAGCATACTAGCGGGGGGGCCGGGCACCGGGGAGCTGTTTTTT.

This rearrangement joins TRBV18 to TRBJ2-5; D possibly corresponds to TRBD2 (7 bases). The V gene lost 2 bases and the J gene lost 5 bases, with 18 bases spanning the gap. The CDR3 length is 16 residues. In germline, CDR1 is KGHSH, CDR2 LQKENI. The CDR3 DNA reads TGTGCCAGCTCACCAACGTTAGGGGGGGCGTCGGAGACCCAGTACTTC. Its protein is CASSPTLGGASETQYF. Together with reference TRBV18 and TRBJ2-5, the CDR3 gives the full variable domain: NAGVMQNPRHLVRRRGQEARLRCSPMKGHSHVYWYRQLPEEGLKFMVYLQKENIIDESGMPKERFSAEFPKEGPSILRIQQVVRGDSAAYFCASSPTLGGASETQYFGPGTRLLVL.

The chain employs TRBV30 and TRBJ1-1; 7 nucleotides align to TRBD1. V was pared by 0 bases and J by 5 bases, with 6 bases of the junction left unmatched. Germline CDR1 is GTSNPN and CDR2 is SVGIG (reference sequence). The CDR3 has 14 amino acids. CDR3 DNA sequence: TGTGCCTGGAGTGTAAAGGGGGCGCAAACTGAAGCTTTCTTT. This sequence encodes CAWSVKGAQTEAFF.

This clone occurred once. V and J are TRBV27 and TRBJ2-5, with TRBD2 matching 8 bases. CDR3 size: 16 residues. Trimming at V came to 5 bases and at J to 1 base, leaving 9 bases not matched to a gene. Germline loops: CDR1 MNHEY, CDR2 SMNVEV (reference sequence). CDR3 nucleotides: TGTGCCAGCAGTCTCTGGGCGGGGGGTCCCCAAGAGACCCAGTACTTC. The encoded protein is CASSLWAGGPQETQYF.

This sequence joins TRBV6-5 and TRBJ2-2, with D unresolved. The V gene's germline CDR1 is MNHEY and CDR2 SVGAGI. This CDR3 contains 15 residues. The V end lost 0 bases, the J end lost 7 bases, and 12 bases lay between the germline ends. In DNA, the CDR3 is TGTGCCAGCAGTTACTCGACCTTGGGCCACGGGGAGCTGTTTTTT. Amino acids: CASSYSTLGHGELFF.

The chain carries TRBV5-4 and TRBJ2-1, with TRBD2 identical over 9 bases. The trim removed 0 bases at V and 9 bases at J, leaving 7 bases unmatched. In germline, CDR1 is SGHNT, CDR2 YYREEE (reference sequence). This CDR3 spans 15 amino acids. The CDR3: CASSLAGGRGGEQFF. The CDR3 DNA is TGTGCCAGCAGCTTGGCCGGCGGGAGGGGGGGTGAGCAGTTCTTC.

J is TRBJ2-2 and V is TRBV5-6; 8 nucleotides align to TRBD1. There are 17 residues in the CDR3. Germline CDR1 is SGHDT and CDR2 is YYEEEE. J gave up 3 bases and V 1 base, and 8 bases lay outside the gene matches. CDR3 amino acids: CASSLLLDRDHTGELFF. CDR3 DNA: TGTGCCAGCAGCTTGCTTCTGGACAGGGACCACACCGGGGAGCTGTTTTTT.

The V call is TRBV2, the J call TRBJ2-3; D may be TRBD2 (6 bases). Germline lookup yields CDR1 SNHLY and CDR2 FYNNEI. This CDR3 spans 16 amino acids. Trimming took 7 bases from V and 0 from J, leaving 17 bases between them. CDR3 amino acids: CASTLRGLTSTDTQYF. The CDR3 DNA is TGTGCCAGCACTCTGAGGGGACTGACTAGCACAGATACGCAGTATTTT. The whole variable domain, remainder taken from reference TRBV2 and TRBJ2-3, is EPEVTQTPSHQVTQMGQEVILRCVPISNHLYFYWYRQILGQKVEFLVSFYNNEISEKSEIFDDQFSVERPDGSNFTLKIRSTKLEDSAMYFCASTLRGLTSTDTQYFGPGTRLTVL.

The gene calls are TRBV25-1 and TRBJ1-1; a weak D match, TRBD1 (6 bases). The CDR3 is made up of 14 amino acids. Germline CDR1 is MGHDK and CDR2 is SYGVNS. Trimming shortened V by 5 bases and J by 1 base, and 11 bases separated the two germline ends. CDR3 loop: CASSTPGANTEAFF. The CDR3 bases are TGTGCCAGCAGTACCCCAGGGGCGAACACTGAAGCTTTCTTT.

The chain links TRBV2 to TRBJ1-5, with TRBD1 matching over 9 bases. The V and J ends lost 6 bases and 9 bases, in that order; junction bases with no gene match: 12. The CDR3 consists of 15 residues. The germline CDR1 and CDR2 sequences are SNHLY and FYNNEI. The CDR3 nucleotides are TGTGCCAGCAGCCCAGACAGGGGGACTTTTTGGCCCCAGCATTTT. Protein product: CASSPDRGTFWPQHF.

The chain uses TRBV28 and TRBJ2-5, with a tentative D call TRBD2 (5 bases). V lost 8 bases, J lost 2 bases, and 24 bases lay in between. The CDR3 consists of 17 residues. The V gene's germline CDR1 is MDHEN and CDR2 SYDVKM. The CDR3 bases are TGTGCCAGCTCCGAGCTAGCTAGTCGATTTATTCAAGAGACCCAGTACTTC. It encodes CASSELASRFIQETQYF. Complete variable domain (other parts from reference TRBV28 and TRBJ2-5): DVKVTQSSRYLVKRTGEKVFLECVQDMDHENMFWYRQDPGLGLRLIYFSYDVKMKEKGDIPEGYSVSREKKERFSLILESASTNQTSMYLCASSELASRFIQETQYFGPGTRLLVL.

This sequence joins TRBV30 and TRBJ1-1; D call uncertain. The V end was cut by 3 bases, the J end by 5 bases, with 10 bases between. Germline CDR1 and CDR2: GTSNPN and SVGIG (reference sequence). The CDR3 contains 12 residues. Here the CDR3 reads CAWSQEETEAFF. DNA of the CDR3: TGTGCCTGGAGCCAGGAGGAGACTGAAGCTTTCTTT.

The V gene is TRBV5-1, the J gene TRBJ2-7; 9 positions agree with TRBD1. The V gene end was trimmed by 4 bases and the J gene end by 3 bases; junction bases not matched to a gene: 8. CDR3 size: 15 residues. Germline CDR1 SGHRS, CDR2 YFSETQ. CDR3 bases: TGCGCCAGCAGCATAATACCGGGACAGGGCTACGAGCAGTACTTC. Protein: CASSIIPGQGYEQYF. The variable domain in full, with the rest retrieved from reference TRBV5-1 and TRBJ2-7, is KAGVTQTPRYLIKTRGQQVTLSCSPISGHRSVSWYQQTPGQGLQFLFEYFSETQRNKGNFPGRFSGRQFSNSRSEMNVSTLELGDSALYLCASSIIPGQGYEQYFGPGTRLTVT.

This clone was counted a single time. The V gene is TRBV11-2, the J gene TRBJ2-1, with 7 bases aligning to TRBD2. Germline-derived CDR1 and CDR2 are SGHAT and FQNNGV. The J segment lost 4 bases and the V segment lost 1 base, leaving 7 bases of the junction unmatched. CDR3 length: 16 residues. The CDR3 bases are TGTGCCAGCAGCTTAGCGGGGGGAATCGAGTACAATGAGCAGTTCTTC. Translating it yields CASSLAGGIEYNEQFF.